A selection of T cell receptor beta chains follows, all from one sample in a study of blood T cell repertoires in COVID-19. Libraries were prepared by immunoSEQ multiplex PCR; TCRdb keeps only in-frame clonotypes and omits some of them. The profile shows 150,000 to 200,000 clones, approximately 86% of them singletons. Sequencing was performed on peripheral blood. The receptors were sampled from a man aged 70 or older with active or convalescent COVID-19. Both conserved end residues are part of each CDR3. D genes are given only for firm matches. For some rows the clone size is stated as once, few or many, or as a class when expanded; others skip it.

CDR3 protein: CASSLGGTGPYNEQFF; CDR3 DNA: TGTGCCAGCAGTCTAGGTGGGACAGGGCCCTACAATGAGCAGTTCTTC; V gene: TRBV7-9; clone size: .; CDR3 length: 16; D gene: TRBD1; J gene: TRBJ2-1
CDR3 protein: CASSYGGGHGEKLFF; CDR3 DNA: TGTGCCAGCAGTTACGGAGGGGGCCACGGGGAAAAACTGTTTTTT; V gene: TRBV6-5; clone size: .; CDR3 length: 15; D gene: TRBD1; J gene: TRBJ1-4
CDR3 protein: CASTRDRGMDTQYF; CDR3 DNA: TGTGCCAGTACCCGGGACAGGGGAATGGATACGCAGTATTTT; V gene: TRBV6-5; clone size: .; CDR3 length: 14; D gene: TRBD1; J gene: TRBJ2-3
CDR3 protein: CSVRRGARETQYF; CDR3 DNA: TGCAGCGTGCGGCGGGGGGCCCGTGAGACCCAGTACTTC; V gene: TRBV29-1; clone size: .; CDR3 length: 13; D gene: TRBD2; J gene: TRBJ2-5
CDR3 protein: CASSLWAAGDYNEQFF; CDR3 DNA: TGTGCCAGCAGCCTCTGGGCAGCCGGGGACTACAATGAGCAGTTCTTC; V gene: TRBV5-5; clone size: .; CDR3 length: 16; D gene: .; J gene: TRBJ2-1
CDR3 protein: CASSPGLFSYEQYF; CDR3 DNA: TGTGCCAGCAGCCCTGGACTGTTTTCCTACGAGCAGTACTTC; V gene: TRBV3-1/TRBV3-2; clone size: once; CDR3 length: 14; D gene: .; J gene: TRBJ2-7
CDR3 protein: CASSQPSTGLNEQFF; CDR3 DNA: TGTGCCAGCAGCCAACCCTCGACAGGGCTCAATGAGCAGTTCTTC; V gene: TRBV6-6; clone size: .; CDR3 length: 15; D gene: TRBD1; J gene: TRBJ2-1
CDR3 protein: CASSPDWTGSYGYTF; CDR3 DNA: TGCGCCAGCAGCCCAGACTGGACAGGGTCCTATGGCTACACCTTC; V gene: TRBV4-3; clone size: .; CDR3 length: 15; D gene: TRBD1; J gene: TRBJ1-2
CDR3 protein: CASSEGAGSPLHF; CDR3 DNA: TGTGCCAGCAGTGAAGGGGCAGGTTCACCCCTCCACTTT; V gene: TRBV6-1; clone size: .; CDR3 length: 13; D gene: .; J gene: TRBJ1-6
CDR3 protein: CAISGAGLKQYF; CDR3 DNA: TGTGCCATCAGTGGGGCGGGCCTCAAGCAGTACTTC; V gene: TRBV10-3; clone size: .; CDR3 length: 12; D gene: .; J gene: TRBJ2-7
CDR3 protein: CASSWQGARTGIYF; CDR3 DNA: TGTGCCAGCAGCTGGCAGGGGGCCCGGACAGGCATATATTTT; V gene: TRBV5-5; clone size: .; CDR3 length: 14; D gene: TRBD1; J gene: TRBJ1-3
CDR3 protein: CSASLAAVYNSPLHF; CDR3 DNA: TGCAGTGCTAGTTTGGCGGCAGTCTATAATTCACCCCTCCACTTT; V gene: TRBV20-1; clone size: .; CDR3 length: 15; D gene: .; J gene: TRBJ1-6
CDR3 protein: CASRGTGGRETQYF; CDR3 DNA: TGTGCCAGCAGGGGCACAGGGGGCCGTGAGACCCAGTACTTC; V gene: TRBV6-5; clone size: .; CDR3 length: 14; D gene: TRBD1; J gene: TRBJ2-5
CDR3 protein: CASSPGVAAVIGETQYF; CDR3 DNA: TGTGCCAGCAGCCCCGGGGTTGCGGCGGTGATTGGAGAGACCCAGTACTTC; V gene: TRBV5-6; clone size: .; CDR3 length: 17; D gene: .; J gene: TRBJ2-5
CDR3 protein: CASSQVAAARTGELFF; CDR3 DNA: TGTGCCAGTTCACAAGTGGCAGCGGCGAGAACCGGGGAGCTGTTTTTT; V gene: TRBV28; clone size: .; CDR3 length: 16; D gene: .; J gene: TRBJ2-2
CDR3 protein: CASSHSLAGGTYNEQFF; CDR3 DNA: TGTGCCAGCAGCCACAGCTTAGCGGGAGGAACCTACAATGAGCAGTTCTTC; V gene: TRBV3-1/TRBV3-2; clone size: once; CDR3 length: 17; D gene: TRBD2; J gene: TRBJ2-1
CDR3 protein: CASSVDIAAPFEQYF; CDR3 DNA: TGTGCCAGCAGCGTCGACATAGCGGCGCCTTTCGAGCAGTACTTC; V gene: TRBV9; clone size: .; CDR3 length: 15; D gene: .; J gene: TRBJ2-7
CDR3 protein: CSVKVGSDTQYF; CDR3 DNA: TGCAGCGTTAAAGTAGGGAGTGATACGCAGTATTTT; V gene: TRBV29-1; clone size: .; CDR3 length: 12; D gene: .; J gene: TRBJ2-3